Listed below are T cell receptor beta chains from one sample, sequenced in a study of T cells in Graves' hyperthyroidism and ophthalmopathy. TCRdb re-called the multiplex PCR reads with MiXCR, one entry per CDR3 protein. The sample shows 200,000 to 250,000 distinct CDR3 sequences, roughly 18% of them seen only once. The sample comprised blood. All receptors come from a man aged 45-65 years with Graves' hyperthyroidism. Each CDR3 is given with its conserved first and last residue. The order of the fields is V gene, clone size, D gene, J gene, CDR3 DNA, CDR3 protein. A D gene is named only where the DNA matches it firmly. Part of the rows lack a size; the others show once, few, many or a class for expanded clones.

v_gene: TRBV6-1
abundance: NA
d_gene: NA
j_gene: TRBJ2-5
CDR3nt: TGTGCCAGCAGTGAAGCGGGGGGCGATGGGACCCAGTACTTC
CDR3aa: CASSEAGGDGTQYF

v_gene: TRBV4-1
abundance: NA
d_gene: NA
j_gene: TRBJ1-5
CDR3nt: TGCGCCAGCAGCCAAGATACACGGGCCCCCGGGTGGCCCCAGCATTTT
CDR3aa: CASSQDTRAPGWPQHF

v_gene: TRBV7-2
abundance: NA
d_gene: TRBD1
j_gene: TRBJ1-4
CDR3nt: TGTGCCAGCAGCTTGTGGGGGACAGGGGGGGAAGAACTGTTTTTT
CDR3aa: CASSLWGTGGEELFF

v_gene: TRBV12-3/TRBV12-4
abundance: NA
d_gene: TRBD2
j_gene: TRBJ2-1
CDR3nt: TGTGCCAGCAGTCCCACTAGCGGGAAATACAATGAGCAGTTCTTC
CDR3aa: CASSPTSGKYNEQFF

v_gene: TRBV11-1
abundance: many
d_gene: NA
j_gene: TRBJ2-7
CDR3nt: TGTGCCAGCAGCTCCACCCCGGGGCCTCACGAGCAGTACTTC
CDR3aa: CASSSTPGPHEQYF

v_gene: TRBV20-1
abundance: NA
d_gene: TRBD2
j_gene: TRBJ2-1
CDR3nt: TGCAGTGCAAGGGCGGGAGGGCCATACAATGAGCAGTTCTTC
CDR3aa: CSARAGGPYNEQFF

v_gene: TRBV12-3/TRBV12-4
abundance: many
d_gene: TRBD1
j_gene: TRBJ1-1
CDR3nt: TGTGCCAGCAGCCGACAGGGTGAAGCTTTCTTT
CDR3aa: CASSRQGEAFF

v_gene: TRBV20-1
abundance: many
d_gene: TRBD2
j_gene: TRBJ2-1
CDR3nt: TGCAGTGCTAGAGATGAGGGTGAAAGGACTAGCCAAGGGAGGAGGAATGAGCAGTTCTTC
CDR3aa: CSARDEGERTSQGRRNEQFF

v_gene: TRBV4-1
abundance: few
d_gene: NA
j_gene: TRBJ2-6
CDR3nt: TGCGCCAGCAGGGCAGGAGGGGCAGGTAGTCGCTCTGGGGCCAACGTCCTGACTTTC
CDR3aa: CASRAGGAGSRSGANVLTF

v_gene: TRBV6-5
abundance: many
d_gene: TRBD1
j_gene: TRBJ2-1
CDR3nt: TGTGCCAGCAGTTACTCGTTAGGACAGGGGTATGAGCAGTTCTTC
CDR3aa: CASSYSLGQGYEQFF

v_gene: TRBV11-3
abundance: many
d_gene: NA
j_gene: TRBJ2-1
CDR3nt: TGTGCCAGCAGCTCCGGTCACGGGTCGACCAATGAGCAGTTCTTC
CDR3aa: CASSSGHGSTNEQFF

v_gene: TRBV11-2
abundance: few
d_gene: NA
j_gene: TRBJ2-7
CDR3nt: TGTGCCAGCAGCAGTCTTGGGGCAGGTTCCTACGAGCAGTACTTC
CDR3aa: CASSSLGAGSYEQYF

v_gene: TRBV6-5
abundance: NA
d_gene: TRBD1
j_gene: TRBJ1-5
CDR3nt: TGTGCCAGCAGTTACCTACAGGGGGGCAATCAGCCCCAGCATTTT
CDR3aa: CASSYLQGGNQPQHF

v_gene: TRBV7-9
abundance: many
d_gene: TRBD2
j_gene: TRBJ2-3
CDR3nt: TGTGCCAGCAGCTTTATAGCGGGAGCAGTGGCAGATACGCAGTATTTT
CDR3aa: CASSFIAGAVADTQYF

v_gene: TRBV25-1
abundance: NA
d_gene: NA
j_gene: TRBJ2-1
CDR3nt: TGTGCCAGCAGTGAGGGGGGACAACTTGGGAATGAGCAGTTCTTC
CDR3aa: CASSEGGQLGNEQFF

v_gene: TRBV11-2
abundance: NA
d_gene: NA
j_gene: TRBJ1-1
CDR3nt: TGTGCCAGCAGCTTAGACAGGAGGCTTTTGGTTGGCACTGAAGCTTTCTTT
CDR3aa: CASSLDRRLLVGTEAFF

v_gene: TRBV20-1
abundance: NA
d_gene: NA
j_gene: TRBJ1-4
CDR3nt: TGCAGTGCGCCCGGACAATTCACTAATGAAAAACTGTTTTTT
CDR3aa: CSAPGQFTNEKLFF

v_gene: TRBV7-3
abundance: many
d_gene: TRBD1
j_gene: TRBJ2-5
CDR3nt: TGTGCCAGCAGCAAGACAGGGTTCACGGGGACCCAGTACTTC
CDR3aa: CASSKTGFTGTQYF

v_gene: TRBV5-1
abundance: NA
d_gene: TRBD2
j_gene: TRBJ2-1
CDR3nt: TGCGCCAGCAATTTACTAGCGGGGACGAACAATGAGCAGTTCTTC
CDR3aa: CASNLLAGTNNEQFF

v_gene: TRBV28
abundance: many
d_gene: NA
j_gene: TRBJ2-7
CDR3nt: TGTGCCAGCAGTTCCCCAGTAATAGCGGTGACCTACGAGCAGTACTTC
CDR3aa: CASSSPVIAVTYEQYF

v_gene: TRBV20-1
abundance: NA
d_gene: NA
j_gene: TRBJ2-3
CDR3nt: TGCAGTGCCCAAAGACAGGAGAGCTTCACAGATACGCAGTATTTT
CDR3aa: CSAQRQESFTDTQYF

v_gene: TRBV5-1
abundance: NA
d_gene: NA
j_gene: TRBJ2-1
CDR3nt: TGCACCAGCAGCCCGATAGGGCAGGGGCGAGGGTACAATGAGCAGTTCTTC
CDR3aa: CTSSPIGQGRGYNEQFF

v_gene: TRBV5-1
abundance: NA
d_gene: TRBD1
j_gene: TRBJ2-7
CDR3nt: TGCGCCAGCAGCTTGGGCTCGGCAGGGGGTTACGAGCAGTACTTC
CDR3aa: CASSLGSAGGYEQYF

v_gene: TRBV19
abundance: few
d_gene: NA
j_gene: TRBJ2-3
CDR3nt: TGTGCCAGTAGTAATGGGGAGGCCCTAGGGCAGTATTTT
CDR3aa: CASSNGEALGQYF

v_gene: TRBV18
abundance: many
d_gene: NA
j_gene: TRBJ2-7
CDR3nt: TGTGCCAGCTCACCAAGGGTTTCCAGGGTAGGTAACGAGCAGTACTTC
CDR3aa: CASSPRVSRVGNEQYF

v_gene: TRBV4-2
abundance: few
d_gene: NA
j_gene: TRBJ2-1
CDR3nt: TGTGCCAGCAGCCAAGAAAAGGGATCCTACAATGAGCAGTTCTTC
CDR3aa: CASSQEKGSYNEQFF

v_gene: TRBV5-1
abundance: NA
d_gene: NA
j_gene: TRBJ2-7
CDR3nt: TGCGCCAGCAGCTTGGACCGAAGCAGGGGGGGATACGAGCAGTACTTC
CDR3aa: CASSLDRSRGGYEQYF

v_gene: TRBV6-1
abundance: NA
d_gene: TRBD2
j_gene: TRBJ2-7
CDR3nt: TGTGCCAGCAGCCCCGCGGGGAGGGCCTACGAGCAGTACTTC
CDR3aa: CASSPAGRAYEQYF